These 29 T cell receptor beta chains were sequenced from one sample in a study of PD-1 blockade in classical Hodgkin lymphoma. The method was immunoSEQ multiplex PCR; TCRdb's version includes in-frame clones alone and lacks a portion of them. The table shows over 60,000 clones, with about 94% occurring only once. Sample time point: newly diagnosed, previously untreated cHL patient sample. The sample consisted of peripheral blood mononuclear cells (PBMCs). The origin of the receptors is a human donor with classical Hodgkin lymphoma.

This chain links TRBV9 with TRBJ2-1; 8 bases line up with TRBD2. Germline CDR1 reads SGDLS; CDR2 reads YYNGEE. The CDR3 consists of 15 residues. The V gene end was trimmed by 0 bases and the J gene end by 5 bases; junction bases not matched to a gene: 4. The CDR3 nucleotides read TGTGCCAGCAGCGTAGTGGCTAGCGGGCACAATGAGCAGTTCTTC. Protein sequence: CASSVVASGHNEQFF.

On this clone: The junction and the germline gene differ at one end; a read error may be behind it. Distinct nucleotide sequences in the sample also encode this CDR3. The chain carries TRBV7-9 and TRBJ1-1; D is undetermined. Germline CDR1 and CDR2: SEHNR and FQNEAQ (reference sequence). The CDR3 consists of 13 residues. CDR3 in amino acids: CASSLISEREAFF. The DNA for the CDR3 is TGCGCCAGCAGCCTAATTAGTGAGAGGGAAGCTTTCTTT.

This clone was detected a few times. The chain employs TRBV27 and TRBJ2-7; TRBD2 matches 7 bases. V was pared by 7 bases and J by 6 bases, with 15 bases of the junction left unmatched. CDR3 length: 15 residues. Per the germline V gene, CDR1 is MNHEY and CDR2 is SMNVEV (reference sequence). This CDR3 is CASISNGGNRREQYF. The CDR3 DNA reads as TGTGCCAGCATTTCGAACGGGGGGAACCGACGCGAGCAGTACTTC.

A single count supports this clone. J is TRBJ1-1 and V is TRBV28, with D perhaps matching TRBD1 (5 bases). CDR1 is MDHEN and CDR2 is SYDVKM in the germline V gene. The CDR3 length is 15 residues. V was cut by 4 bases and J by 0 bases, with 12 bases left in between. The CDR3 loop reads CASSSSTGLNTEAFF. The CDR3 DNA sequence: TGTGCCAGCAGTTCAAGTACAGGCTTGAACACTGAAGCTTTCTTT.

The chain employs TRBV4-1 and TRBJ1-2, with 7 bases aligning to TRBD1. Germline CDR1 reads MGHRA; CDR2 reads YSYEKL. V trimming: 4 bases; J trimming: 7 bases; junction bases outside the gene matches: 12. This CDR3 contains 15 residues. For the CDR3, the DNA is TGCGCCAGCAGCCTCCTGCCGGGAGGGGGCGGTGGCTACACCTTC. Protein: CASSLLPGGGGGYTF.

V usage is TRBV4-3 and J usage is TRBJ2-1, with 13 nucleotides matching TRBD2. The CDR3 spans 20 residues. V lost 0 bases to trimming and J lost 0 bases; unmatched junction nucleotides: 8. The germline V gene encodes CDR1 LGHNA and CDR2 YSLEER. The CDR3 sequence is CASSQDLVRTSGSSYNEQFF. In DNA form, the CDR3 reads TGCGCCAGCAGCCAAGATCTTGTAAGGACTAGCGGGAGCTCCTACAATGAGCAGTTCTTC.

This CDR3 reads CASSLGSGGSPLHF. CDR3 in DNA: TGTGCCAGCAGCTTAGGGTCAGGGGGTTCACCCCTCCACTTT. The chain uses TRBV11-3 and TRBJ1-6, with 7 bases aligning to TRBD1. Germline V CDR1 and CDR2: SGHNT, YENEEA. J gave up 9 bases and V 1 base, and 3 bases lay outside the gene matches. CDR3 length equals 14 residues.

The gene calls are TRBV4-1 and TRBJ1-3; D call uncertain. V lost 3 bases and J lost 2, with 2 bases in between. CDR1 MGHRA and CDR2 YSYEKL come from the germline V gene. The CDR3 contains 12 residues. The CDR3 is CASSHPGNTIYF. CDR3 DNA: TGCGCCAGCAGCCACCCTGGAAACACCATATATTTT.

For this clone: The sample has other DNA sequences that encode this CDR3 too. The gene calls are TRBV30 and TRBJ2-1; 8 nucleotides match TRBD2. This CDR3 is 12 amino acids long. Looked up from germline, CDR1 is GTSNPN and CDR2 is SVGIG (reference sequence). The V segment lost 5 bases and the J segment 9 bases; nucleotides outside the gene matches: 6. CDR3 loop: CAWGGTSSEQFF. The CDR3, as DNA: TGTGCCTGGGGCGGGACTAGTAGTGAGCAGTTCTTC.

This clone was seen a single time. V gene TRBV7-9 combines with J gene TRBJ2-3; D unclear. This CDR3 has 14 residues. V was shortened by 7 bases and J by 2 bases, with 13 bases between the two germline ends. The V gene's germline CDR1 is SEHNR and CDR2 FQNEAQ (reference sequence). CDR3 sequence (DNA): TGTGCCAGCATCCATGGACGGTTCACAGATACGCAGTATTTT. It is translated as CASIHGRFTDTQYF.

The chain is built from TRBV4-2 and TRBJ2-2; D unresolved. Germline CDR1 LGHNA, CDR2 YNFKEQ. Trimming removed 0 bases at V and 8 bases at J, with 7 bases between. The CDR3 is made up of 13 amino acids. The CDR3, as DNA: TGTGCCAGCAGCCAAGATTCTCGAGGGGAGCTGTTTTTT. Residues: CASSQDSRGELFF.

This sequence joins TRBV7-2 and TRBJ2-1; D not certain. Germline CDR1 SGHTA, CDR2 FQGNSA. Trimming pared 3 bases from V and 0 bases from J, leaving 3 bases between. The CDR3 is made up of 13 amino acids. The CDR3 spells CASSLSSYNEQFF. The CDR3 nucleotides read TGTGCCAGCAGCTTGAGCTCCTACAATGAGCAGTTCTTC.

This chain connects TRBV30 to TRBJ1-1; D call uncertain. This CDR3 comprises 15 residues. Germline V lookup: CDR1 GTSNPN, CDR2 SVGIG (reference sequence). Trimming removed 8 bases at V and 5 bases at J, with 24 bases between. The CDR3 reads CAPTEGGRLLTEAFF. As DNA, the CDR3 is TGTGCCCCCACCGAGGGAGGGCGGCTGTTGACTGAAGCTTTCTTT.

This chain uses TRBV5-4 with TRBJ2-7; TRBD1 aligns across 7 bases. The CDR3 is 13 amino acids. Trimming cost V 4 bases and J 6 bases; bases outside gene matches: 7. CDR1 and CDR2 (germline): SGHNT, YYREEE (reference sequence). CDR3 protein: CASSLRGRGEQYF. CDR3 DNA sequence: TGTGCCAGCAGCCTCAGGGGGAGAGGCGAGCAGTACTTC.

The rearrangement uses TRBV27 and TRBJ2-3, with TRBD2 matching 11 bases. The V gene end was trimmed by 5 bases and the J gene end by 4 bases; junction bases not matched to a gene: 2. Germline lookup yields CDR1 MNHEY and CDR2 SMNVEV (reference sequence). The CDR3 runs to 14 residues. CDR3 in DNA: TGTGCCAGCAGTAAACTAGCGGGAGCAGATACGCAGTATTTT. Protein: CASSKLAGADTQYF.

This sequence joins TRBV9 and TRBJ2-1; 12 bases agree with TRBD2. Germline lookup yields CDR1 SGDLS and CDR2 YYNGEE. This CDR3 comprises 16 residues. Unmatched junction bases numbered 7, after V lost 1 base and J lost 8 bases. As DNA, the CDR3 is TGTGCCAGCAGCGTAATGACTAGCGGGAGTGGGGATGAGCAGTTCTTC. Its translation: CASSVMTSGSGDEQFF.

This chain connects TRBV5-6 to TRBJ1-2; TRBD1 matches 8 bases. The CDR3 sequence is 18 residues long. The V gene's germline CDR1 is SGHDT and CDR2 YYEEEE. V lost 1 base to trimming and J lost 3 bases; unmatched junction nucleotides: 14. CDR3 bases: TGTGCCAGCAGCTTGTTTCAGGGACAGGTCCGTGGGGACTATGGCTACACCTTC. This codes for CASSLFQGQVRGDYGYTF.

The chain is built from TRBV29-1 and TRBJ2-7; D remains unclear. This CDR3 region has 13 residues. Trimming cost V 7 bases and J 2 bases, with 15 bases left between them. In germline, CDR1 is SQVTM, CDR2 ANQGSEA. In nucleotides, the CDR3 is TGCAGCGCCCGGGTCCCTGCGACCTACGAGCAGTACTTC. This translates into CSARVPATYEQYF.

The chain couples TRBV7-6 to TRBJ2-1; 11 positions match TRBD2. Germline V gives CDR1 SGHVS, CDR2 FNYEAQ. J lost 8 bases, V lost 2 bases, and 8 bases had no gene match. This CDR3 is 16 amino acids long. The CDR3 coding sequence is TGTGCCAGCAGCTTACCAATAGCGGGAGGGACGGATGAGCAGTTCTTC. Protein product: CASSLPIAGGTDEQFF.

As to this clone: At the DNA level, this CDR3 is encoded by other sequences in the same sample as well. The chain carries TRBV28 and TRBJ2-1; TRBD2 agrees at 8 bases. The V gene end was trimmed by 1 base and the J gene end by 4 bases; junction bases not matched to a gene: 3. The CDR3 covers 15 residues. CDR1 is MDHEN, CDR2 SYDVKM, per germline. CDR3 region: CASSLLAGTYNEQFF. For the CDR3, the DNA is TGTGCCAGCAGTTTATTAGCGGGGACTTACAATGAGCAGTTCTTC.

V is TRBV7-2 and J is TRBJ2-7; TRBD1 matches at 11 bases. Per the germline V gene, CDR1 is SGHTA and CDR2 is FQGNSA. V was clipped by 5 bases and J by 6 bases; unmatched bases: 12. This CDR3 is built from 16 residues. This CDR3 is CASSPRLGQGVGEQYF. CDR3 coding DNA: TGTGCCAGCAGCCCACGATTGGGACAGGGGGTCGGCGAGCAGTACTTC.

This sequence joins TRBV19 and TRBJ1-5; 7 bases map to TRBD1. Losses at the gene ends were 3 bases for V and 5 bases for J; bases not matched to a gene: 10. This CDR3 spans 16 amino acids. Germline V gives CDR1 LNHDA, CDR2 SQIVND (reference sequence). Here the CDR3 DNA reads TGTGCCAGTAGTATCGATCCCAGGGGGAACTATCAGCCCCAGCATTTT. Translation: CASSIDPRGNYQPQHF.

The CDR3 here is CASSLGTGRTDTQYF. In DNA, the CDR3 is TGTGCCAGCAGCCTCGGGACAGGTCGGACAGATACGCAGTATTTT. The chain recombines TRBV7-9 with TRBJ2-3; 8 nucleotides line up with TRBD1. The CDR3 consists of 15 residues. V gave up 5 bases and J gave up 3 bases; unmatched junction bases: 7. The germline V gene has CDR1 SEHNR and CDR2 FQNEAQ (reference sequence).

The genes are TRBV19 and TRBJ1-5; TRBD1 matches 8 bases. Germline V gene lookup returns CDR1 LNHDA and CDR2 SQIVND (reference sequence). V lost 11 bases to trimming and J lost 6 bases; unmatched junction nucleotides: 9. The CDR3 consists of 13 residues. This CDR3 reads CASTGVFGQPQHF. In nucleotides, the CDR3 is TGTGCCTCGACAGGGGTGTTCGGTCAGCCCCAGCATTTT.

The CDR3 reads CASSPRFSYPAGTQYF. The CDR3, as DNA: TGTGCCAGCAGCCCCCGGTTCAGCTACCCCGCGGGGACCCAGTACTTC. The chain employs TRBV7-2 and TRBJ2-5; D is perhaps TRBD2 (5 bases). V shed 5 bases and J shed 7 bases, with 23 bases lying between them. The CDR3 totals 16 residues. Germline V gene data show CDR1 as SGHTA and CDR2 as FQGNSA.

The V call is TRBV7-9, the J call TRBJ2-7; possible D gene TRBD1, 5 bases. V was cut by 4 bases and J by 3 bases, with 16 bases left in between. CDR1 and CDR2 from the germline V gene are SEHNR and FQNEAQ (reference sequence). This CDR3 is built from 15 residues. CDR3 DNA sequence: TGTGCCAGCAGCTCGCTGGACAACGTCGTCTACGAGCAGTACTTC. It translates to CASSSLDNVVYEQYF. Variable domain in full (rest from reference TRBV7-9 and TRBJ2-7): DTGVSQNPRHKITKRGQNVTFRCDPISEHNRLYWYRQTLGQGPEFLTYFQNEAQLEKSRLLSDRFSAERPKGSFSTLEIQRTEQGDSAMYLCASSSLDNVVYEQYFGPGTRLTVT.

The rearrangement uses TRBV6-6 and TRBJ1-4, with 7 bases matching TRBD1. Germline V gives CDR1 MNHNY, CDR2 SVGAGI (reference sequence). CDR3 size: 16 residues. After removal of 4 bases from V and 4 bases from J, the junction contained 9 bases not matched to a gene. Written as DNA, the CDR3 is TGTGCCAGCAGTTGGGGGACAGCTCCTTTTAATGAAAAACTGTTTTTT. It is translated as CASSWGTAPFNEKLFF.

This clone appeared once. CDR3 DNA: TGTGCCAGCAGTTTAGGGGGGGCAGAGTCGCCCCAGCATTTT. Its protein is CASSLGGAESPQHF. V and J are TRBV27 and TRBJ1-5, with D perhaps matching TRBD1 (6 bases). In germline, CDR1 is MNHEY, CDR2 SMNVEV (reference sequence). CDR3 length equals 14 residues. V was clipped by 2 bases and J by 9 bases, with 14 bases between them.

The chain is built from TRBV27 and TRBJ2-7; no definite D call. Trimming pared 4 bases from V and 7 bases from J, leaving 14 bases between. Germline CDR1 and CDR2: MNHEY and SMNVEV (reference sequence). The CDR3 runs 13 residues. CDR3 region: CASSSIRSLEQYF. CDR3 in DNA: TGTGCCAGCAGTTCGATCAGATCTTTGGAGCAGTACTTC.